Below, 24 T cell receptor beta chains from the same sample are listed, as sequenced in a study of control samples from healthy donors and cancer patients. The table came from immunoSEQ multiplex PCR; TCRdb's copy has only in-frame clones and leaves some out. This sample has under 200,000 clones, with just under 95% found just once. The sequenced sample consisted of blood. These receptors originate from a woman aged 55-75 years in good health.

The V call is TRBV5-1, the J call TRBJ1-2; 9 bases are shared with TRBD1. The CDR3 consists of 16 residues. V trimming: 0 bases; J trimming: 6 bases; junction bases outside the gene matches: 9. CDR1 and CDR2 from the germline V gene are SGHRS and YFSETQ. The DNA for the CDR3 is TGCGCCAGCAGCTTGGCGGGACAGGGACACACTGATGGCTACACCTTC. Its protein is CASSLAGQGHTDGYTF.

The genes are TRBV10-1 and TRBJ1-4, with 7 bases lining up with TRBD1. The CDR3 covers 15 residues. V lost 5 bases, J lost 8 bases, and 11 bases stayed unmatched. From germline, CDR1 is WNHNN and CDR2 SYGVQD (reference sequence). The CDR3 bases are TGCGCCAGCAGTCGCGGTGGAGTGGACAGGGAAAAACTGTTTTTT. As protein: CASSRGGVDREKLFF.

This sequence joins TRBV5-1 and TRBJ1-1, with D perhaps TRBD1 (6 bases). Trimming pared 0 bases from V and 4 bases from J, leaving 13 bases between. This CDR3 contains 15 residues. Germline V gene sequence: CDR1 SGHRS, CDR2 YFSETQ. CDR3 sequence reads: CASSLEGGDGTEAFF. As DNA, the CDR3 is TGCGCCAGCAGCTTGGAGGGGGGAGATGGCACTGAAGCTTTCTTT.

In nucleotides, the CDR3 is TGTGCCAGCAGTTCTTCCTCTGGAAACACCATATATTTT. It yields the protein CASSSSSGNTIYF. This chain links TRBV12-3 or TRBV12-4 with TRBJ1-3, with D unresolved. V gave up 4 bases and J gave up 0 bases, with 4 bases separating them. This CDR3 has 13 residues.

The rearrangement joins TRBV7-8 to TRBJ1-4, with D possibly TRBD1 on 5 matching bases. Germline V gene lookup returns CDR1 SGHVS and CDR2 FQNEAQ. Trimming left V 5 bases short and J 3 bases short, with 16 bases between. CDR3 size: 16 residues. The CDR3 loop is CASSLLVGTANEKLFF. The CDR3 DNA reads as TGTGCCAGCAGCCTACTAGTCGGGACGGCTAATGAAAAACTGTTTTTT.

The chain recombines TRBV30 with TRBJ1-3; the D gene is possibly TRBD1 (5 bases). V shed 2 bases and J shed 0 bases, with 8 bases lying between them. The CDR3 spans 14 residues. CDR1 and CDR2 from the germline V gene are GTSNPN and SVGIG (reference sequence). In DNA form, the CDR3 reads TGTGCCTGGAGTTGGGGCTCCTCTGGAAACACCATATATTTT. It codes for CAWSWGSSGNTIYF.

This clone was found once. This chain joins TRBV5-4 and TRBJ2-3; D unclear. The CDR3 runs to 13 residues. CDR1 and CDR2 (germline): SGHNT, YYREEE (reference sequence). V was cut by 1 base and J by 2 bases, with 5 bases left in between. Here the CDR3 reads CASSLIPTDTQYF. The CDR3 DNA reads TGTGCCAGCAGCTTGATACCCACAGATACGCAGTATTTT.

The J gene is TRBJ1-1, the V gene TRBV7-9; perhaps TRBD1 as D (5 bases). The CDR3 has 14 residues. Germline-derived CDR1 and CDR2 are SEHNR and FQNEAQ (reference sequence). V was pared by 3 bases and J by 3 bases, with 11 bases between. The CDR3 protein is CASSFRGGDTEAFF. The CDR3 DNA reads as TGTGCCAGCAGCTTTCGGGGGGGTGACACTGAAGCTTTCTTT.

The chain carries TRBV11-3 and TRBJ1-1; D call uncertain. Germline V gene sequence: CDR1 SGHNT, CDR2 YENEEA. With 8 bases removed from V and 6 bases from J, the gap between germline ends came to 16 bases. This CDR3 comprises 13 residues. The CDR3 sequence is CASGSRTGAEAFF. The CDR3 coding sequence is TGTGCCAGCGGATCCCGTACTGGAGCTGAAGCTTTCTTT.

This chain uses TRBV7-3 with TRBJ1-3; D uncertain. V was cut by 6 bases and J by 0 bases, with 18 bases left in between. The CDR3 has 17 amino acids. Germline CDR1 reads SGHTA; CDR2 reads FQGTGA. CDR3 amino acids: CASSHLQPIFSGNTIYF. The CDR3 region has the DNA TGTGCCAGCAGTCATCTACAGCCTATTTTCTCTGGAAACACCATATATTTT. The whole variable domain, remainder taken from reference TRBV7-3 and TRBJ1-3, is GAGVSQTPSNKVTEKGKYVELRCDPISGHTALYWYRQSLGQGPEFLIYFQGTGAADDSGLPNDRFFAVRPEGSVSTLKIQRTERGDSAVYLCASSHLQPIFSGNTIYFGEGSWLTVV.

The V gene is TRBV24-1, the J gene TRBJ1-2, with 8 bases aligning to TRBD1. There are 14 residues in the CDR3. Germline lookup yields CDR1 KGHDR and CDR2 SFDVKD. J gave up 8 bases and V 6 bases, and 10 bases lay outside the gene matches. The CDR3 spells CATSSLTGGWGYTF. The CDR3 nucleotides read TGTGCCACCAGTAGTCTCACAGGGGGTTGGGGCTACACCTTC.

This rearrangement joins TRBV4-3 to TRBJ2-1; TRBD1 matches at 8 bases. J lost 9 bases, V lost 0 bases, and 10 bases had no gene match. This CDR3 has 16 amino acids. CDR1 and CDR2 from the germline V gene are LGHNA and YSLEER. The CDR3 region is CASSQDSGTGRGEQFF. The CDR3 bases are TGCGCCAGCAGCCAAGATTCCGGGACAGGAAGGGGTGAGCAGTTCTTC.

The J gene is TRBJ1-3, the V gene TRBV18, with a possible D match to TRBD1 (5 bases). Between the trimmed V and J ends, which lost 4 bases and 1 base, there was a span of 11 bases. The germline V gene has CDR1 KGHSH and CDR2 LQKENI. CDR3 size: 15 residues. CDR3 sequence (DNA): TGTGCCAGCTCACTGTCGGCAGGGTCTGGAAACACCATATATTTT. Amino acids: CASSLSAGSGNTIYF.

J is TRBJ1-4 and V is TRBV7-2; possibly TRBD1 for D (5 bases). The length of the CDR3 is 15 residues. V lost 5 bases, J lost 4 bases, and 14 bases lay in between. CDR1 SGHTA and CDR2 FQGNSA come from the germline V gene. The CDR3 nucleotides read TGTGCCAGCAGCACCGGAGCAGGGAGTAATGAAAAACTGTTTTTT. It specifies CASSTGAGSNEKLFF.

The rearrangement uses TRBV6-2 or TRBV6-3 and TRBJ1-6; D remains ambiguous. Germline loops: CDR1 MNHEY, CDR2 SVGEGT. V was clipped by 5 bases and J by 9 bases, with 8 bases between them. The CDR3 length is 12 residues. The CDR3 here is CASSQVASPLHF. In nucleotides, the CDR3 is TGTGCCAGCAGTCAAGTGGCTTCACCCCTCCACTTT.

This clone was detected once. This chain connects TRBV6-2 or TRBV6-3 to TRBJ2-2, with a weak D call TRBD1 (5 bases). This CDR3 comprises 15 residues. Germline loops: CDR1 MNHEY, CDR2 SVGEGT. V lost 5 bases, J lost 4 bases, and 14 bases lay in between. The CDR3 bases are TGTGCCAGCAGTCCGGACACACAACTCACCGGGGAGCTGTTTTTT. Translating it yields CASSPDTQLTGELFF.

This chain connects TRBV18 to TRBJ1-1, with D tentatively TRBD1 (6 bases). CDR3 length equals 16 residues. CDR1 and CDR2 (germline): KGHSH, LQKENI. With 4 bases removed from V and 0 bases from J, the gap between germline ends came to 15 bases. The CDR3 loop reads CASSQDRAYMNTEAFF. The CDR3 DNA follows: TGTGCCAGCTCACAGGACAGAGCTTATATGAACACTGAAGCTTTCTTT.

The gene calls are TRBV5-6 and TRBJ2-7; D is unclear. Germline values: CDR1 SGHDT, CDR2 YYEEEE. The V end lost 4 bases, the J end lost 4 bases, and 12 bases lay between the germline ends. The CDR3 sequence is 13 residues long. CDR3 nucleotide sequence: TGTGCCAGCAGCGTATTCTCCTTGTACGAGCAGTACTTC. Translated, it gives CASSVFSLYEQYF.

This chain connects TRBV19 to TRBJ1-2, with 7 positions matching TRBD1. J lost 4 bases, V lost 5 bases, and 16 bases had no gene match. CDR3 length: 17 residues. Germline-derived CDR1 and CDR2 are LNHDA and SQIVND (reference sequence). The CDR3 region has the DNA TGTGCCAGTAGTGGAACCGGGACAGCGACCCCATCCTATGGCTACACCTTC. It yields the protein CASSGTGTATPSYGYTF.

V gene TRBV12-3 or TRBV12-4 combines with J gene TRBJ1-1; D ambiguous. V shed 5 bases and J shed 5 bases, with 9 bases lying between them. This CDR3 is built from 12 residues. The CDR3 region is CASSVSWTEAFF. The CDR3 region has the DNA TGTGCCAGCAGTGTAAGTTGGACTGAAGCTTTCTTT.

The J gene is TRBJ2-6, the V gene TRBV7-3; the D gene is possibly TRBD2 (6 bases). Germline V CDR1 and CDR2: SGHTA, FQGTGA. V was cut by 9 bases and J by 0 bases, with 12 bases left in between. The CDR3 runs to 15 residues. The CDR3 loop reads CASIKGGSGANVLTF. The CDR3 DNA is TGTGCCAGTATCAAGGGAGGCTCTGGGGCCAACGTCCTGACTTTC. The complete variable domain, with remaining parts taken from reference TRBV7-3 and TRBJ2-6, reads GAGVSQTPSNKVTEKGKYVELRCDPISGHTALYWYRQSLGQGPEFLIYFQGTGAADDSGLPNDRFFAVRPEGSVSTLKIQRTERGDSAVYLCASIKGGSGANVLTFGAGSRLTVL.

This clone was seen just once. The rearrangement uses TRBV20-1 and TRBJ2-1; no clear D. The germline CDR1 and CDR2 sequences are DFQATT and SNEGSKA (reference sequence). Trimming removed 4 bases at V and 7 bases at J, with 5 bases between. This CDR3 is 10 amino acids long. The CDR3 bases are TGCAGTGCTACCGGGAATGAGCAGTTCTTC. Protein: CSATGNEQFF.

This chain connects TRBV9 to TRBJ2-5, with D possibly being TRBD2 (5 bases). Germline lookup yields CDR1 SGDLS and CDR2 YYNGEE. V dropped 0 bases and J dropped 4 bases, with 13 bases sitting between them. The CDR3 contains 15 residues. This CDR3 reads CASSVGLARSETQYF. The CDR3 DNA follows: TGTGCCAGCAGCGTAGGTCTAGCCAGGTCAGAGACCCAGTACTTC. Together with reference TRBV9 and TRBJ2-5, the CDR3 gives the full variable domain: DSGVTQTPKHLITATGQRVTLRCSPRSGDLSVYWYQQSLDQGLQFLIQYYNGEERAKGNILERFSAQQFPDLHSELNLSSLELGDSALYFCASSVGLARSETQYFGPGTRLLVL.

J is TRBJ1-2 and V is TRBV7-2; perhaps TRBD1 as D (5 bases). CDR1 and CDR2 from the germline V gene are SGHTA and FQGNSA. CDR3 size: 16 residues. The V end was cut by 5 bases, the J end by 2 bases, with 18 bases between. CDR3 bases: TGTGCCAGCAGCCTCGTTAGGGGTTCTCCCAACTATGGCTACACCTTC. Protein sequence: CASSLVRGSPNYGYTF. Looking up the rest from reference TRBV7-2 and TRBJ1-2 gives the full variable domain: GAGVSQSPSNKVTEKGKDVELRCDPISGHTALYWYRQSLGQGLEFLIYFQGNSAPDKSGLPSDRFSAERTGGSVSTLTIQRTQQEDSAVYLCASSLVRGSPNYGYTFGSGTRLTVV.